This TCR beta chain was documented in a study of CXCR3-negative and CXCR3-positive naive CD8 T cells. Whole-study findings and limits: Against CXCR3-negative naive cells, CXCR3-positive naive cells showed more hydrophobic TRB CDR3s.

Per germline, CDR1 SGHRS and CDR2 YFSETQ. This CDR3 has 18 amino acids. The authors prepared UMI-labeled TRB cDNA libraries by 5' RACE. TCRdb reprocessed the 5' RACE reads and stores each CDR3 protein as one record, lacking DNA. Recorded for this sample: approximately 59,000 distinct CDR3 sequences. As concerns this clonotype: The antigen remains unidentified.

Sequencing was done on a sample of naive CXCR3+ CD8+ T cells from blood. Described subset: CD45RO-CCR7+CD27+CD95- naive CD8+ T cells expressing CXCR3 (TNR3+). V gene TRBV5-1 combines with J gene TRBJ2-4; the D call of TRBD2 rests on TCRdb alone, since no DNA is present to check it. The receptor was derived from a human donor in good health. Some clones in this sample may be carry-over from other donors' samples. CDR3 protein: CASSGGTSGGTSKNIQYF.